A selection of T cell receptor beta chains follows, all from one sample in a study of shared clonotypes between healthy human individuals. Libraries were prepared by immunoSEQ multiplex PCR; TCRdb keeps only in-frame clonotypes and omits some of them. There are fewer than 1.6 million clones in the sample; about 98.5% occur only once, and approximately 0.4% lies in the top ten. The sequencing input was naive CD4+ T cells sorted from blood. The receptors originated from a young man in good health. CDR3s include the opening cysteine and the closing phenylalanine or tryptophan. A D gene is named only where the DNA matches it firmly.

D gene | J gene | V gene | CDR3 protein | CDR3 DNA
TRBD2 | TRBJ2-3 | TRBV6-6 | CASRRLAGTDTQYF | TGTGCCAGCAGGAGACTAGCGGGAACAGATACGCAGTATTTT
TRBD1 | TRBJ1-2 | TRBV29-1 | CSVRGQLAGYTF | TGCAGCGTCCGGGGACAGTTAGCTGGCTACACCTTC
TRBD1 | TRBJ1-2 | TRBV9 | CASSVASGTGGGMNYGYTF | TGTGCCAGCAGCGTAGCTTCCGGGACAGGGGGCGGTATGAACTATGGCTACACCTTC
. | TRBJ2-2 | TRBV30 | CAWRKRRAGGELFF | TGTGCCTGGAGAAAAAGGAGGGCCGGCGGGGAGCTGTTTTTT
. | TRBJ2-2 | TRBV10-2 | CASSTLMTTGELFF | TGCGCCAGCAGTACGCTGATGACTACCGGGGAGCTGTTTTTT
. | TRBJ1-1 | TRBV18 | CASSPGQSIVTEAFF | TGTGCCAGCTCACCGGGACAAAGTATCGTGACTGAAGCTTTCTTT
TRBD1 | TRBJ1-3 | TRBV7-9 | CASSFGTVSGNTIYF | TGTGCCAGCAGCTTTGGGACAGTCTCTGGAAACACCATATATTTT
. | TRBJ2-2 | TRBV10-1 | CASSELASGELFF | TGCGCCAGCAGTGAGTTAGCGTCCGGGGAGCTGTTTTTT
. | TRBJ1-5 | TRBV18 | CASSMGGNQPQHF | TGTGCCAGCTCAATGGGAGGCAATCAGCCCCAGCATTTT
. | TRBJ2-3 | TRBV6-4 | CASSDTPTGWGTQYF | TGTGCCAGCAGTGACACCCCGACAGGATGGGGTACGCAGTATTTT
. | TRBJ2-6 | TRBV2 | CASSEGYRANVLTF | TGTGCCAGCAGTGAAGGGTACAGGGCCAACGTCCTGACTTTC
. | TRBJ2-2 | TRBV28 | CASILGNTGELFF | TGTGCCAGCATCTTGGGGAACACCGGGGAGCTGTTTTTT
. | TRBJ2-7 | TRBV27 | CASILFGLDMEIYEQYF | TGTGCCAGCATTTTATTCGGCCTAGACATGGAAATCTACGAGCAGTACTTC
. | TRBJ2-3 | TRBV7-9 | CASSPTDTQYF | TGTGCCAGCAGCCCCACAGATACGCAGTATTTT
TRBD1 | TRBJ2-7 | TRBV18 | CASSPRGQDEQYF | TGTGCCAGCTCACCAAGGGGGCAGGACGAGCAGTACTTC
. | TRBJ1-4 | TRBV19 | CASSPRGEATNEKLFF | TGTGCCAGTAGTCCGAGGGGGGAGGCAACTAATGAAAAACTGTTTTTT
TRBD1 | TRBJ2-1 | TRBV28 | CASSPFGSKDRDPNEQFF | TGTGCCAGCAGTCCCTTTGGAAGCAAAGACAGGGACCCCAATGAGCAGTTCTTC
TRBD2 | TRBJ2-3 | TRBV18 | CASSPFLVTSGSTDTQYF | TGTGCCAGCTCACCCTTCTTAGTGACTAGCGGGAGTACAGATACGCAGTATTTT
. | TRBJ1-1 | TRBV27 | CASRKTQDEAFF | TGTGCCAGCAGAAAAACACAGGATGAAGCTTTCTTT
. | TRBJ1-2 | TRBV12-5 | CASGPGSGGSYGYTF | TGTGCTAGTGGCCCTGGGTCCGGCGGGAGCTATGGCTACACCTTC
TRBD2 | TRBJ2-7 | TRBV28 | CASSFAGVRREQYF | TGTGCCAGCAGTTTTGCGGGAGTCCGACGCGAGCAGTACTTC
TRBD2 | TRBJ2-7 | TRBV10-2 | CASSGLAGAYEQYF | TGCGCCAGCAGTGGTCTAGCGGGAGCCTACGAGCAGTACTTC
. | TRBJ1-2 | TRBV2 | CASSQYETGSRNF | TGTGCCAGCAGCCAGTACGAAACAGGGAGCAGGAACTTC
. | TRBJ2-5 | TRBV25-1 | CASSRETQYF | TGTGCCAGCAGCCGAGAGACCCAGTACTTC
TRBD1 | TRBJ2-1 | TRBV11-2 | CASSLGPNRGLFF | TGTGCCAGCAGCTTAGGACCCAACAGGGGGCTTTTCTTC
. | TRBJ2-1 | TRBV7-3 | CASSSGSNNEQFF | TGTGCCAGCAGCTCTGGGAGCAACAATGAGCAGTTCTTC
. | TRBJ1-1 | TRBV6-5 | CASSYPGLGAFF | TGTGCCAGCAGTTACCCCGGACTCGGGGCTTTCTTT
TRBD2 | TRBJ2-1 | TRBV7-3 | CASSPSGTSRYNEQFF | TGTGCCAGCAGCCCTTCCGGGACTAGCAGGTACAATGAGCAGTTCTTC